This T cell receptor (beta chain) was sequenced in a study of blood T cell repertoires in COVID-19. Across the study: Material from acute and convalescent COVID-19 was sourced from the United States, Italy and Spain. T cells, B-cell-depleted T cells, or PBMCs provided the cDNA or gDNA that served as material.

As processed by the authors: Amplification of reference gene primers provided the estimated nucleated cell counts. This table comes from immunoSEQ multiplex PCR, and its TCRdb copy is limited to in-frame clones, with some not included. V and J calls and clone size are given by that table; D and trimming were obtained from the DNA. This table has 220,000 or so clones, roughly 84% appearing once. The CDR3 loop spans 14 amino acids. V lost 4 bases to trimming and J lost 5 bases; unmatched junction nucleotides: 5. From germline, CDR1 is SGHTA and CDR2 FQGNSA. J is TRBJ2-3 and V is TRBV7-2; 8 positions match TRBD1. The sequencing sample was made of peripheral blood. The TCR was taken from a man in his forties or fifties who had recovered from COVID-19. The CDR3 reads CASSSSGGIDTQYF. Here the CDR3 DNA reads TGTGCCAGCAGCTCTTCAGGGGGCATAGATACGCAGTATTTT.